The 18 T cell receptor beta chains listed next were all sequenced from one sample in a study of cytomegalovirus exposure and HLA in healthy donors. The study ran its PCR with 60 Vbeta and 13 Jbeta primers. Profiling relied on immunoSEQ multiplex PCR, and the TCRdb table lists in-frame clones only, not all of them. The sample consists of about 89,000 clones, around 85% of them appearing once. The source material was PBMCs. All receptors derive from a man in his forties in good health and CMV-seropositive.

The V and J genes are TRBV5-4 and TRBJ2-7; D is unclear. Germline loops: CDR1 SGHNT, CDR2 YYREEE (reference sequence). The CDR3 loop spans 14 amino acids. The V end was cut by 1 base, the J end by 0 bases, with 8 bases between. The CDR3 nucleotides are TGTGCCAGCAGCTTGCCAGGCCCCTCCTACGAGCAGTACTTC. It specifies CASSLPGPSYEQYF.

This clone was seen just once. The chain links TRBV9 to TRBJ2-5, with 7 bases identical to TRBD2. Gene TRBJ2-7 matches the end of the DNA better, so the J call may be wrong. The CDR3 extends over 16 amino acids. CDR1 SGDLS and CDR2 YYNGEE come from the germline V gene. The CDR3, as DNA: TGTGCCAGCAGCCAAACCTCCGGGACTAACTCCTACGAGCAGTACTTC. Translating gives CASSQTSGTNSYEQYF.

The table lists this clone with a count of one. This chain joins TRBV19 and TRBJ1-2; 7 bases are a match to TRBD1. The CDR3 spans 15 residues. Germline CDR1 LNHDA, CDR2 SQIVND (reference sequence). The V and J ends lost 4 bases and 4 bases, in that order; junction bases with no gene match: 9. As DNA, the CDR3 is TGTGCCAGTAGTACCTCTTTAGGGGGCGGCTATGGCTACACCTTC. As protein: CASSTSLGGGYGYTF.

This clone was found a few times. The chain carries TRBV6-1 and TRBJ2-5, with D perhaps TRBD2 (7 bases). V lost 2 bases and J 0 bases, leaving 16 bases between the germline ends. CDR1 is MNHNS and CDR2 is SASEGT in the germline V gene. This CDR3 has 17 residues. Here the CDR3 reads CASSERGGGANQETQYF. The CDR3 coding sequence is TGTGCCAGCAGTGAAAGAGGGGGGGGCGCGAACCAAGAGACCCAGTACTTC.

The rearrangement uses TRBV7-3 and TRBJ1-6; D uncertain. The CDR3 consists of 13 residues. Trimming removed 4 bases from V and 13 bases from J, with 14 bases in between. Germline CDR1 is SGHTA and CDR2 is FQGTGA. The CDR3 DNA is TGTGCCAGCAGCTACGGGAGAGACTCTCCCCTCCACTTT. Amino acids: CASSYGRDSPLHF.

J is TRBJ1-1 and V is TRBV6-5; D possibly corresponds to TRBD1 (5 bases). The germline V gene encodes CDR1 MNHEY and CDR2 SVGAGI. V was shortened by 8 bases and J by 6 bases, with 10 bases between the two germline ends. The CDR3 runs to 11 residues. The CDR3 region has the DNA TGTGCCAGCGCAGGGTTGGCTGAAGCTTTCTTT. It is translated as CASAGLAEAFF.

The chain uses TRBV5-4 and TRBJ2-3; 10 bases are shared with TRBD2. Germline values: CDR1 SGHNT, CDR2 YYREEE (reference sequence). J gave up 4 bases and V 0 bases, and 2 bases lay outside the gene matches. The CDR3 extends over 15 amino acids. CDR3 DNA: TGTGCCAGCAGCTTGGTCCTAGCGGGGGCAGATACGCAGTATTTT. Its protein is CASSLVLAGADTQYF.

The chain uses TRBV19 and TRBJ1-5; D ambiguous. This CDR3 has 16 amino acids. V shed 0 bases and J shed 7 bases, with 16 bases lying between them. From germline, CDR1 is LNHDA and CDR2 SQIVND (reference sequence). The CDR3 spells CASSIDPGRTGQPQHF. CDR3 DNA: TGTGCCAGTAGTATAGACCCGGGGAGAACGGGCCAGCCCCAGCATTTT.

The genes are TRBV2 and TRBJ2-3; 13 nucleotides line up with TRBD2. CDR1 and CDR2 from the germline V gene are SNHLY and FYNNEI. V trimming: 4 bases; J trimming: 2 bases; junction bases outside the gene matches: 3. The length of the CDR3 is 16 residues. The CDR3: CASSVGLAGNTDTQYF. In nucleotides, the CDR3 is TGTGCCAGCAGTGTGGGACTAGCGGGGAACACAGATACGCAGTATTTT.

V gene TRBV27 combines with J gene TRBJ1-1, with 9 bases matching TRBD1. Germline CDR1 is MNHEY and CDR2 is SMNVEV (reference sequence). CDR3 length: 15 amino acids. Trimming took 5 bases from V and 4 from J; bases not matched to a gene: 8. The CDR3 DNA sequence: TGTGCCAGCAGTGCGTCCGGGACAGGGTTCACTGAAGCTTTCTTT. It translates to CASSASGTGFTEAFF.

The CDR3 DNA reads TGTGCCAGCAGTGGGACTCCTCGATACGAGCAGTACTTC. Amino acids: CASSGTPRYEQYF. This chain connects TRBV6-5 to TRBJ2-7, with D maybe TRBD2 (6 bases). This CDR3 spans 13 amino acids. Trimming pared 5 bases from V and 4 bases from J, leaving 12 bases between. CDR1 and CDR2 (germline): MNHEY, SVGAGI.

The rearrangement uses TRBV5-5 and TRBJ2-2, with D perhaps TRBD2 (6 bases). The V end lost 4 bases, the J end lost 6 bases, and 19 bases lay between the germline ends. The germline V gene encodes CDR1 SGHKS and CDR2 YYEKEE (reference sequence). The length of the CDR3 is 16 residues. CDR3 in amino acids: CASSLSGVIDAGELFF. Written as DNA, the CDR3 is TGTGCCAGCAGCCTCTCGGGGGTTATTGACGCCGGGGAGCTGTTTTTT. Based on the CDR3 plus reference TRBV5-5 and TRBJ2-2, the full variable domain is DAGVTQSPTHLIKTRGQQVTLRCSPISGHKSVSWYQQVLGQGPQFIFQYYEKEERGRGNFPDRFSARQFPNYSSELNVNALLLGDSALYLCASSLSGVIDAGELFFGEGSRLTVL.

The V call is TRBV5-6, the J call TRBJ2-2, with D perhaps matching TRBD1 (8 bases). There are 14 residues in the CDR3. The ends were cut back, 3 bases at V and 6 bases at J, with 12 bases in the middle. The germline V gene has CDR1 SGHDT and CDR2 YYEEEE. The CDR3 is CASSWTGRAGELFF. DNA for the CDR3: TGTGCCAGCAGCTGGACAGGGAGGGCCGGGGAGCTGTTTTTT.

The rearrangement joins TRBV6-5 to TRBJ2-1; 7 bases map to TRBD1. The CDR3 has 13 residues. With V trimmed by 6 bases and J by 8 bases, 7 bases remained unmatched. Germline V gene lookup returns CDR1 MNHEY and CDR2 SVGAGI. In nucleotides, the CDR3 is TGTGCCAGCAGAAAAACCACAGGGGATGAGCAGTTCTTC. It encodes CASRKTTGDEQFF.

This clone was detected once. The chain combines TRBV7-3 with TRBJ2-1; TRBD2 matches 7 bases. Germline V CDR1 and CDR2: SGHTA, FQGTGA. This CDR3 region has 15 residues. V trimming: 2 bases; J trimming: 4 bases; junction bases outside the gene matches: 5. The CDR3 spells CASSLVAGFYNEQFF. CDR3 DNA sequence: TGTGCCAGCAGCTTAGTAGCGGGTTTTTACAATGAGCAGTTCTTC.

The count of this clone is one. The chain links TRBV4-2 to TRBJ1-1, with D maybe TRBD1 (5 bases). Germline CDR1 and CDR2: LGHNA and YNFKEQ. V was cut by 1 base and J by 1 base, with 13 bases left in between. The CDR3 runs to 16 residues. The CDR3 DNA reads as TGTGCCAGCAGCCAAGTACCTCGGGGGGAGAACACTGAAGCTTTCTTT. Translating gives CASSQVPRGENTEAFF.

This sequence joins TRBV5-4 and TRBJ2-5, with D perhaps matching TRBD2 (6 bases). V shed 3 bases and J shed 5 bases, with 14 bases lying between them. The CDR3 extends over 14 amino acids. Germline V gives CDR1 SGHNT, CDR2 YYREEE (reference sequence). The CDR3 DNA reads TGTGCCAGCAGCTCGACTAGTAGTGTTGAGACCCAGTACTTC. This sequence encodes CASSSTSSVETQYF.

This chain joins TRBV12-5 and TRBJ1-2; 9 bases map to TRBD1. Germline V gene lookup returns CDR1 LGHNT and CDR2 FRNRAP. With 8 bases clipped from V and 3 bases from J, the junction kept 7 bases outside the gene matches. This CDR3 is 14 amino acids long. The CDR3 sequence is CASTQTGGYYGYTF. CDR3 bases: TGTGCTAGTACGCAAACAGGGGGCTACTATGGCTACACCTTC.